The source of this T cell receptor beta chain is a study of cytomegalovirus exposure and HLA in healthy donors. The study ran its PCR with 60 Vbeta and 13 Jbeta primers. The protocol was immunoSEQ multiplex PCR, while the TCRdb copy is restricted to in-frame clones and leaves out a portion. This sample carries around 76,000 clones, with approximately 5.4% going to the ten biggest clones. Losses at the gene ends were 1 base for V and 6 bases for J; bases not matched to a gene: 7. The CDR3 runs to 15 residues. The germline gives CDR1 SGHNT, CDR2 YYREEE (reference sequence). This sequence originates from a man in his forties in good health and CMV-seronegative. This chain joins TRBV5-4 and TRBJ2-1; 7 bases are shared with TRBD1. Sequenced: PBMCs. CDR3 residues: CASSLSGTASNEQFF. CDR3 coding DNA: TGTGCCAGCAGCTTGAGTGGGACAGCATCCAATGAGCAGTTCTTC.